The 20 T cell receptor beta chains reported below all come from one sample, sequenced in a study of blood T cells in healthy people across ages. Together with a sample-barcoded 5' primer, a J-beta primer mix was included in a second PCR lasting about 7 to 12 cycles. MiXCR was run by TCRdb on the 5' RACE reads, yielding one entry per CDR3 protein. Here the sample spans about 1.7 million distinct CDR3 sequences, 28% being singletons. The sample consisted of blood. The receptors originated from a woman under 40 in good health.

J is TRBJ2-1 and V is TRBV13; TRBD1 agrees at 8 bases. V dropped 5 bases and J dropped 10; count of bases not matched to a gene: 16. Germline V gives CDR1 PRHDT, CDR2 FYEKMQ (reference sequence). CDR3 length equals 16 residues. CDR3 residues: CASSELGQGGDNEQFF. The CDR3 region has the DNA TGTGCCAGCAGCGAATTAGGACAGGGAGGCGATAACGAGCAGTTCTTC. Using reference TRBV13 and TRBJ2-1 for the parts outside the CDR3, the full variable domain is AAGVIQSPRHLIKEKRETATLKCYPIPRHDTVYWYQQGPGQDPQFLISFYEKMQSDKGSIPDRFSAQQFSDYHSELNMSSLELGDSALYFCASSELGQGGDNEQFFGPGTRLTVL.

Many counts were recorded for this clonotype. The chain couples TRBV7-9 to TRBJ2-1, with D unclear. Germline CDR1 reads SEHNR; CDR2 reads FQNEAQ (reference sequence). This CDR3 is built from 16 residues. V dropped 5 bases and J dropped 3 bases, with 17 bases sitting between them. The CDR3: CASSLESSANYNEQFF. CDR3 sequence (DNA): TGTGCCAGCAGCCTAGAATCCAGCGCGAACTACAATGAGCAGTTCTTC.

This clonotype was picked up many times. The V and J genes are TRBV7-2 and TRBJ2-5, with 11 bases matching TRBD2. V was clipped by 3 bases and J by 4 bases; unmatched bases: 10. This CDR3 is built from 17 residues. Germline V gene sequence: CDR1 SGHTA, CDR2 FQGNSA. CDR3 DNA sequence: TGTGCCAGCAGCTTGGGGACTAGCGGTGATACAATAGAGACCCAGTACTTC. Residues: CASSLGTSGDTIETQYF.

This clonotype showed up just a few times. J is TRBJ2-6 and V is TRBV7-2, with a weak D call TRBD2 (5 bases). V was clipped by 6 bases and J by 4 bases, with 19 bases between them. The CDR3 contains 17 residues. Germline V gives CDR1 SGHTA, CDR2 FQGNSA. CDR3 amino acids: CASRAGGWRAGANVLTF. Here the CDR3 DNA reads TGTGCCAGCAGGGCTGGCGGTTGGCGGGCCGGGGCCAACGTCCTGACTTTC.

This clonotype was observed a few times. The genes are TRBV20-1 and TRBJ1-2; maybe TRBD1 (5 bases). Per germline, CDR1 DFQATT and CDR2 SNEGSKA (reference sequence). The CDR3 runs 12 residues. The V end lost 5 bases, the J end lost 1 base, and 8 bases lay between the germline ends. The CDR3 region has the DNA TGCAGTGCTCCAGGGATTAACTATGGCTACACCTTC. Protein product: CSAPGINYGYTF.

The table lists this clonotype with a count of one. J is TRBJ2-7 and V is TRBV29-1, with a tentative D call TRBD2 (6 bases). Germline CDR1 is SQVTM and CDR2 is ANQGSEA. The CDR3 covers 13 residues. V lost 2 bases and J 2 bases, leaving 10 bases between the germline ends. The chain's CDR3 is CSVEKAGTYEQYF. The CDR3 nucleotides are TGCAGCGTTGAAAAAGCGGGCACCTACGAGCAGTACTTC.

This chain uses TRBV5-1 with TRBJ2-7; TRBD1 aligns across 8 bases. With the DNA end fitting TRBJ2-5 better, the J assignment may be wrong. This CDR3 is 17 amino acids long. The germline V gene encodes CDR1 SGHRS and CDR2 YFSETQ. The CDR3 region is CASNWTAQGAQGETQYF. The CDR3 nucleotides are TGCGCCAGCAACTGGACTGCTCAGGGGGCGCAGGGGGAGACCCAGTACTTC.

The CDR3 sequence is CSAMWVGTLGEQYF. The CDR3 coding sequence is TGCAGTGCTATGTGGGTGGGGACATTGGGCGAGCAGTACTTC. This sequence joins TRBV20-1 and TRBJ2-7; D possibly corresponds to TRBD1 (6 bases). There are 14 residues in the CDR3. The V end lost 4 bases, the J end lost 6 bases, and 19 bases lay between the germline ends. The V gene's germline CDR1 is DFQATT and CDR2 SNEGSKA (reference sequence).

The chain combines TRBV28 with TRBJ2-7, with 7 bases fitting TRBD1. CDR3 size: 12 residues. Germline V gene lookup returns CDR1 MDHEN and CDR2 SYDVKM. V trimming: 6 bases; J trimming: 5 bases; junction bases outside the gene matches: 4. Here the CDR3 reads CASRWDSDEQYF. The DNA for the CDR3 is TGTGCCAGCAGGTGGGACAGTGACGAGCAGTACTTC.

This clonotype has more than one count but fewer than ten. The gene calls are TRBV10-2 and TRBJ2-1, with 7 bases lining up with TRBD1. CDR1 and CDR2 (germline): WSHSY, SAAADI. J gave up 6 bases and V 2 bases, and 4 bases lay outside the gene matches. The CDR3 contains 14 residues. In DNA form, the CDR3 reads TGCGCCAGCAGTGAGACAGGGGCCACCAATGAGCAGTTCTTC. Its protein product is CASSETGATNEQFF.

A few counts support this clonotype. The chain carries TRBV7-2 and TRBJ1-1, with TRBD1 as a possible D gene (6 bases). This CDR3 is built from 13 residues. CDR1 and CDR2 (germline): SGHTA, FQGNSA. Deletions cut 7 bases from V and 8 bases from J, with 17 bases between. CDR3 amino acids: CASTIDRDNEAFF. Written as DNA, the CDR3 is TGTGCCAGCACCATAGACCGGGACAACGAAGCTTTCTTT.

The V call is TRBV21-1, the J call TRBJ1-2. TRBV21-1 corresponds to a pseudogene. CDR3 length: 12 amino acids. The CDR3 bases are TGTGCCAGCAGCAAAGTAACCGGTGGCTACACCTTC. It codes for CASSKVTGGYTF.

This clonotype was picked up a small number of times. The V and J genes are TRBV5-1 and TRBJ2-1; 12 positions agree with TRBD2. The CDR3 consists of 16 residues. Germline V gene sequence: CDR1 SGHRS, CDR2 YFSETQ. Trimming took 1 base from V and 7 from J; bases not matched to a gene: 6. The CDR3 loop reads CASSLWTSGVGNEQFF. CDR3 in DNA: TGCGCCAGCAGCTTGTGGACTAGCGGGGTCGGTAATGAGCAGTTCTTC.

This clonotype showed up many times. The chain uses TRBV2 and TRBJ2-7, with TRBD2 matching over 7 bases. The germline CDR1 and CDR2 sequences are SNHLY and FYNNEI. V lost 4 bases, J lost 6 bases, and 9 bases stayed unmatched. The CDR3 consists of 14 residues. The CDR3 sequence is CASSAEGAGTEQYF. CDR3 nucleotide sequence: TGTGCCAGCAGTGCTGAGGGAGCGGGGACCGAGCAGTACTTC.

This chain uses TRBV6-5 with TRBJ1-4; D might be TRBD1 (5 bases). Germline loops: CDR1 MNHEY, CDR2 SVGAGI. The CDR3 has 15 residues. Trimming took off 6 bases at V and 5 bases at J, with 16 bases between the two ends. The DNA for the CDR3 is TGTGCCAGCAGGGCTAACAGGAGAGGGAATGAAAAACTGTTTTTT. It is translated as CASRANRRGNEKLFF.

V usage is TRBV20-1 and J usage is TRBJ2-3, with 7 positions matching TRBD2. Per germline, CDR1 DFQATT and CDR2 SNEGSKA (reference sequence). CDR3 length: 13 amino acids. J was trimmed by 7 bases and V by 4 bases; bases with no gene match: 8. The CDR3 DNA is TGCAGTGCTACCCAGCGGGGACTCAATACGCAGTATTTT. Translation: CSATQRGLNTQYF.

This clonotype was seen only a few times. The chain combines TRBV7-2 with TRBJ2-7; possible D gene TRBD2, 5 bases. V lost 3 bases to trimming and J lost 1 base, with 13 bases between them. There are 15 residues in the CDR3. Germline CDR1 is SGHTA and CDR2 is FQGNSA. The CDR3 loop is CASSFRRPGSYEQYF. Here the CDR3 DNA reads TGTGCCAGCAGCTTCCGCCGTCCGGGGTCCTACGAGCAGTACTTC.

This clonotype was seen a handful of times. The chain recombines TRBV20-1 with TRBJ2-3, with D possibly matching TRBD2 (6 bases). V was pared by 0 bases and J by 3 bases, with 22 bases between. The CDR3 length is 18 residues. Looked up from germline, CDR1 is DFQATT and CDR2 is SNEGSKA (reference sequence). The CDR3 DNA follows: TGCAGTGCTAGAGATCCAAGGGACGACTCGGGGGAAACAGATACGCAGTATTTT. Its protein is CSARDPRDDSGETDTQYF.

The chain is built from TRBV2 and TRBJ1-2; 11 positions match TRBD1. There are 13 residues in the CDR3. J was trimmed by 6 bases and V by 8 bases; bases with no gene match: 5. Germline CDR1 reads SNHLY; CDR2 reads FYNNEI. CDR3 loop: CASAGQGVNGYTF. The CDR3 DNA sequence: TGTGCCAGCGCGGGACAGGGGGTGAATGGCTACACCTTC.

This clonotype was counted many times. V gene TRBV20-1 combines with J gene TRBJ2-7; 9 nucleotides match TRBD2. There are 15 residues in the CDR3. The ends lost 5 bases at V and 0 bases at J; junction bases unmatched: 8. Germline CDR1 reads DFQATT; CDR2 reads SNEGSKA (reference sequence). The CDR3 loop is CSARPLAGSSYEQYF. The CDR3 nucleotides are TGCAGTGCTCGGCCCCTAGCGGGGTCCTCCTACGAGCAGTACTTC.